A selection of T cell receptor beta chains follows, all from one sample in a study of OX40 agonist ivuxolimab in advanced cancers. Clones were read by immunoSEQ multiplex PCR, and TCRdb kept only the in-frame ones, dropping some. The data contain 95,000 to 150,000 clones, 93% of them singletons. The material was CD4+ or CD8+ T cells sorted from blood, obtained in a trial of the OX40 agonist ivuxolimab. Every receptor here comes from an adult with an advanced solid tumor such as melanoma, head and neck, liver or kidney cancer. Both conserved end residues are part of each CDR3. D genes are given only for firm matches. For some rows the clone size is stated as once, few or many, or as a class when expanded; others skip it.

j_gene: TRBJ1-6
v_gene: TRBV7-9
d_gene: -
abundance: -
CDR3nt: TGTGCCAGCAGCTTAGGACAGCATAATTCACCCCTCCACTTT
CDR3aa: CASSLGQHNSPLHF

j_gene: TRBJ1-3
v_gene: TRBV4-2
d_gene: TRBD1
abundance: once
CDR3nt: TGTGCCAGCAGCCAAGCCGGGGGACAGTCTGGAAACACCATATATTTT
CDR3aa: CASSQAGGQSGNTIYF

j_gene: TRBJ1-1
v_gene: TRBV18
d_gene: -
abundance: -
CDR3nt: TGTGCCAGCTCTCTCCTGGGAGGGAACACTGAAGCTTTCTTT
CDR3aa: CASSLLGGNTEAFF

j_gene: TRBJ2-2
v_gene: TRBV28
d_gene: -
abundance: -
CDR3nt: TGTGCCAGCAGTCGTTGGAGGCGGGCGAACACCGGGGAGCTGTTTTTT
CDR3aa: CASSRWRRANTGELFF

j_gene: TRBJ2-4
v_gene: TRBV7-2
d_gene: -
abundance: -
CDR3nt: TGTGCCAGCAGCTTAGTCGGTCTTTTAGCCAAAAACATTCAGTACTTC
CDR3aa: CASSLVGLLAKNIQYF

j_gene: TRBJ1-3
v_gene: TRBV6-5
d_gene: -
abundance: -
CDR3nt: TGTGCCAGCAGTCTCCTCCGGGCAGGAAACACCATATATTTT
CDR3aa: CASSLLRAGNTIYF

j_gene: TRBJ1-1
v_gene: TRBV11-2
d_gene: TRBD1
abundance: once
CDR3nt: TGTGCCAGCAGCTTTACGGGACAGTACGAAGCTTTCTTT
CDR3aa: CASSFTGQYEAFF

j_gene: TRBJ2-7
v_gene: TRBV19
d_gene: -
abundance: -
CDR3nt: TGTGCCAGTAGTATGCGGCAGGGGATCTACGAGCAGTACTTC
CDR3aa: CASSMRQGIYEQYF

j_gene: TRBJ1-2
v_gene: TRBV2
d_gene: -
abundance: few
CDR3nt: TGTGCCAGCAGCAGGCAGGGCTATGGCTACACCTTC
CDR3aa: CASSRQGYGYTF

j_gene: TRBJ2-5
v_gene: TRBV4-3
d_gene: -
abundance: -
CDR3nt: TGCGCCAGCAGTTCCAACGGGTTAGAGACCCAGTACTTC
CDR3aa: CASSSNGLETQYF

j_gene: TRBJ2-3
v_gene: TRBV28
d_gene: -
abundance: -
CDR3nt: TGTGCCAGCAGTGACACAAATTTTGCGGGGAGCAGCACAGATACGCAGTATTTT
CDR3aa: CASSDTNFAGSSTDTQYF

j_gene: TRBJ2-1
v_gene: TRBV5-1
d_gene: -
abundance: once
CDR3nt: TGCGCCAGCAGCTTGGGTTTTCTGGCGAGCTCCTACAATGAGCAGTTCTTC
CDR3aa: CASSLGFLASSYNEQFF

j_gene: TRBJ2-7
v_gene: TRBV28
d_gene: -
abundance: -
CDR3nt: TGTGCCAGCAGTTTACAAGGGGCGGCCTACGAGCAGTACTTC
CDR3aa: CASSLQGAAYEQYF

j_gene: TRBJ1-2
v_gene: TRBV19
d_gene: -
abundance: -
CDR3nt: TGTGCCAGTAGTTCAGAGGGTTTTGGGGACCACCGCTATGGCTACACCTTC
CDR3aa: CASSSEGFGDHRYGYTF

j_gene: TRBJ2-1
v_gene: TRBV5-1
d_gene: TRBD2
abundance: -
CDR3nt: TGCGCCAGCAGCCTAACTCTAGCGGGAGGGTACAATGAGCAGTTCTTC
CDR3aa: CASSLTLAGGYNEQFF

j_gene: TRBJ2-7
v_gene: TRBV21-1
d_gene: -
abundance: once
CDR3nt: TGTGCCAGCAGCAAATCGCGGGTCGAGCAGTACTTC
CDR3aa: CASSKSRVEQYF

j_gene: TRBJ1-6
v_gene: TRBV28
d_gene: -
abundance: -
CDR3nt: TGTGCCAGCACAAAGGACCCGGGACTGAATTCACCCCTCCACTTT
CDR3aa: CASTKDPGLNSPLHF

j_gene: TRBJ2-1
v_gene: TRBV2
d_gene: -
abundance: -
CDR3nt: TGTGCCACCTTGGAACGGGGAAACCTCTACAATGAGCAGTTCTTC
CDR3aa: CATLERGNLYNEQFF

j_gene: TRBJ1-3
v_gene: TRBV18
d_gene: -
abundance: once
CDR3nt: TGTGCCAGCTCACCGAGGGGAAACACCATATATTTT
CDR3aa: CASSPRGNTIYF

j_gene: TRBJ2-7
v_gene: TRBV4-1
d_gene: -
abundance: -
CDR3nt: TGCGCCAGCAGCCAAGACCCACGAGGGGCGACGGGCGAGCAGTACTTC
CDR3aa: CASSQDPRGATGEQYF

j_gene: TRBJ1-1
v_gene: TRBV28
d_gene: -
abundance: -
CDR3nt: TGTGCCAGCAGTCGAGGGGTTTCGGGAAACACTGAAGCTTTCTTT
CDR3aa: CASSRGVSGNTEAFF

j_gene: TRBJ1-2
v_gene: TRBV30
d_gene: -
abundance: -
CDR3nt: TGTGCCGGGGCCCTTAACTATGGCTACACCTTC
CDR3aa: CAGALNYGYTF

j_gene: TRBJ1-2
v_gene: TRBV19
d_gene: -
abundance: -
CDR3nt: TGTGCCAGTAGTATGACAGGCGGCGTGGGCTATGGCTACACCTTC
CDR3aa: CASSMTGGVGYGYTF

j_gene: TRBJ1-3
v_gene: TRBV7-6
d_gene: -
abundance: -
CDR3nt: TGTGCCAGCAGCTTAGGCCGGGGAAGGGCTTCCTCTGGAAACACCATATATTTT
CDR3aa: CASSLGRGRASSGNTIYF

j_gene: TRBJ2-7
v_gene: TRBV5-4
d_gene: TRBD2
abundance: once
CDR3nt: TGTGCCAGCAGCCCCACGGGGGCTAGCGGGAGTAGTGTGCAGTACTTC
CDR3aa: CASSPTGASGSSVQYF

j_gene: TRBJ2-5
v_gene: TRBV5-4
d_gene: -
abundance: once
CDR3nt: TGTGCCAGCACCTCGGGACTCCAAGAGACCCAGTACTTC
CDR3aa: CASTSGLQETQYF

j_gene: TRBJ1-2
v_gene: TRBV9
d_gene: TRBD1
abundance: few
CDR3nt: TGTGCCAGCAGCGTAAAAGGGGACAGGGGATTTGGCTACACCTTC
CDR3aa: CASSVKGDRGFGYTF

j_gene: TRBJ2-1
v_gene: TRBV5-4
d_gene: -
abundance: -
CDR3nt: TGTGCCAGTGGTGGACGGGGGACCGCTGACAATGAGCAGTTCTTC
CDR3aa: CASGGRGTADNEQFF

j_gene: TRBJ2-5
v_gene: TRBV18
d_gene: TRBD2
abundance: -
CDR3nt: TGTGCCAGCTCACCCCCTAGCGGACAATTTCAAGAGACCCAGTACTTC
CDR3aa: CASSPPSGQFQETQYF

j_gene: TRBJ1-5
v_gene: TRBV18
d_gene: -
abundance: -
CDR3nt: TGTGCCAGCTCACTACTTGGAGAGGGGATGAATCAGCCCCAGCATTTT
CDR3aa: CASSLLGEGMNQPQHF

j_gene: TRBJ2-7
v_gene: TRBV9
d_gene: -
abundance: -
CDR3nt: TGTGCCAGCAGCGTCAGCCCCGGGGACTCCTACGAGCAGTACTTC
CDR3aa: CASSVSPGDSYEQYF

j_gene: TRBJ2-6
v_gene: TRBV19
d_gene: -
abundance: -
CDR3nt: TGTGCCAGTAGTCGTCCCTCTGGGGCCAACGTCCTGACTTTC
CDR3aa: CASSRPSGANVLTF

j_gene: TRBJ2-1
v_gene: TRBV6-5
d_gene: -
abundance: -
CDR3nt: TGTGCCAGCAGATTCCGGGACCGGAGGTTTGGTGAGCAGTTCTTC
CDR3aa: CASRFRDRRFGEQFF

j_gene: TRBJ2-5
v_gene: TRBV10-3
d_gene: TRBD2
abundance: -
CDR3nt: TGTGCCATCAGTTCGACGGGGAGGGCCGGGGAGACCCAGTACTTC
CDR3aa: CAISSTGRAGETQYF

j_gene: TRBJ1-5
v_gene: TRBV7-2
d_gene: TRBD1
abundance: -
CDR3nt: TGTGCCAGCAGCTTAGGGGACAGGGGGCTTAGCAATCAGCCCCAGCATTTT
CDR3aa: CASSLGDRGLSNQPQHF

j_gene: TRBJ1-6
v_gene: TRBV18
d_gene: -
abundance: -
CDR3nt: TGTGCCAGCTCACCACCGGAAACAGTGAATTCACCCCTCCACTTT
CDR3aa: CASSPPETVNSPLHF